This is a list of T cell receptor beta chains from one sample in a study of T-cell reconstitution after alpha-beta-depleted transplantation in children. TCRdb re-derived calls from the PCR reads in MiXCR, one entry per CDR3 protein. The sample includes roughly 74,000 distinct CDR3 sequences, 15% to 20% of them seen just once. The specimen comprised PBMCs, mostly from graft donor cells, sampled 360 days after TCRalphabeta/CD19-depleted stem cell transplant. The origin of the receptors is a male patient aged 2-9 years who had a stem cell transplant for acute lymphoblastic leukemia, so the T cells may come from the graft donor. The CDR3 runs from the conserved cysteine through the conserved F or W. The order of the fields is CDR3 protein, CDR3 DNA, clone size, V gene, D gene, J gene. A D gene is named only where the DNA matches it firmly. Some rows have no size entry. The others give once, few or many, or a class for an expanded clone.

CASHRGWMNTEAFF TGTGCCAGCCACCGGGGCTGGATGAACACTGAAGCTTTCTTT . TRBV6-1 . TRBJ1-1
CASSYLAGETETQYF TGCGCCAGCAGCTACTTAGCGGGAGAGACGGAGACCCAGTACTTC few TRBV5-1 TRBD2 TRBJ2-5
CASSPGLVPSREQYF TGTGCCAGCAGCCCGGGACTAGTTCCCTCCCGCGAGCAGTACTTC few TRBV12-3/TRBV12-4 TRBD2 TRBJ2-7
CASSRDSNQPQHF TGTGCCAGCAGCCGGGACAGCAATCAGCCCCAGCATTTT many TRBV6-1 . TRBJ1-5
CSAPGSGQADTQYF TGCAGTGCCCCGGGGTCGGGACAAGCAGATACGCAGTATTTT . TRBV20-1 . TRBJ2-3
CASSPAGSDKNIQYF TGTGCCAGCAGCCCGGCAGGGAGCGACAAAAACATTCAGTACTTC few TRBV12-3/TRBV12-4 . TRBJ2-4
CASSVALAGTDTQYF TGTGCCAGCAGTGTGGCACTAGCGGGCACAGATACGCAGTATTTT few TRBV12-3/TRBV12-4 TRBD2 TRBJ2-3
CASGLPAVLTF TGTGCCAGCGGACTCCCGGCCGTCCTGACTTTC few TRBV12-3/TRBV12-4 . TRBJ2-6
CASSLWYSGLAKNIQYF TGCGCCAGCAGCCTTTGGTATTCTGGCCTAGCCAAAAACATTCAGTACTTC . TRBV4-1 . TRBJ2-4
CASSDFSGSTPYEQYF TGTGCCAGCAGTGATTTTAGCGGGAGCACCCCCTACGAGCAGTACTTC . TRBV27 TRBD2 TRBJ2-7
CASSSSPQGAKDTGELFF TGCGCCAGCAGCTCGAGCCCACAGGGGGCTAAGGACACCGGGGAGCTGTTTTTT few TRBV5-1 TRBD1 TRBJ2-2
CASREGLVPYNEQFF TGCGCCAGTAGGGAGGGACTAGTCCCTTACAATGAGCAGTTCTTC . TRBV5-1 TRBD2 TRBJ2-1
CASSLKPTGASTDTQYF TGCGCCAGCAGCTTGAAACCAACAGGGGCCAGCACAGATACGCAGTATTTT . TRBV5-1 TRBD1 TRBJ2-3
CATSRGQGTDTQYF TGTGCCACCAGTAGGGGACAGGGGACAGATACGCAGTATTTT few TRBV24-1 TRBD1 TRBJ2-3
CASSYSYSSYEQYF TGTGCCAGCAGTTACTCGTACAGCTCCTACGAGCAGTACTTC . TRBV6-5 . TRBJ2-7
CSAMGTVNTEAFF TGCAGTGCTATGGGGACGGTGAACACTGAAGCTTTCTTT few TRBV20-1 . TRBJ1-1
CASSSGLAGSNEQFF TGCGCCAGCAGCTCGGGGCTAGCGGGTAGTAATGAGCAGTTCTTC . TRBV5-1 TRBD2 TRBJ2-1
CASSESGGGTEAFF TGCGCCAGCAGTGAGTCTGGGGGGGGCACTGAAGCTTTCTTT . TRBV10-2 . TRBJ1-1
CASSNRVVIQYF TGTGCCAGCAGTAACAGGGTTGTCATTCAGTACTTC many TRBV12-3/TRBV12-4 . TRBJ2-4
CSARAKGQSSYEQYF TGCAGTGCTAGGGCTAAGGGGCAGAGCTCCTACGAGCAGTACTTC many TRBV20-1 . TRBJ2-7
CASSQAPRMPYEQYF TGCGCCAGCAGCCAAGCCCCCAGGATGCCCTACGAGCAGTACTTC . TRBV4-1 . TRBJ2-7
CASSRTQYNEQFF TGTGCCAGCAGCCGGACTCAATACAATGAGCAGTTCTTC . TRBV7-9 . TRBJ2-1
CASRIGAEAFF TGTGCCAGCAGAATAGGTGCTGAAGCTTTCTTT . TRBV12-3/TRBV12-4 . TRBJ1-1
CASSLYWDLRTGFYSYEQYF TGCGCCAGCAGCTTGTACTGGGATTTGAGAACAGGTTTCTACTCCTACGAGCAGTACTTC few TRBV5-1 . TRBJ2-7
CASSLFPGLWGRPNEQFF TGCGCCAGCAGCTTATTCCCGGGTCTGTGGGGGAGGCCCAATGAGCAGTTCTTC once TRBV5-1 . TRBJ2-1
CASSSLAALNTDTQYF TGTGCCAGCAGTTCCTTAGCGGCCCTTAACACAGATACGCAGTATTTT . TRBV27 . TRBJ2-3
CASSQGTLRTDTQYF TGTGCCAGCAGCCAAGGTACCCTTCGCACAGATACGCAGTATTTT . TRBV3-1 . TRBJ2-3
CASSSRQGTRLNEKLFF TGCGCCAGCAGCTCACGACAGGGAACCCGACTTAATGAAAAACTGTTTTTT many TRBV5-1 TRBD1 TRBJ1-4
CASSYVQGIGSLYF TGTGCCAGCAGTTACGTACAGGGGATAGGGTCCCTCTACTTC few TRBV6-5 TRBD1 TRBJ2-5
CASKSGRAANVLTF TGTGCCAGCAAGAGCGGGAGGGCCGCCAACGTCCTGACTTTC . TRBV12-3/TRBV12-4 TRBD2 TRBJ2-6
CASSGTVSGETQYF TGTGCCAGCAGTGGGACAGTTAGTGGGGAGACCCAGTACTTC few TRBV12-3/TRBV12-4 TRBD1 TRBJ2-5
CASSLVQGSTDTQYF TGTGCCAGCAGTCTGGTGCAGGGAAGCACAGATACGCAGTATTTT few TRBV6-1 . TRBJ2-3
CASSLTGGEQYF TGCGCCAGCAGCTTGACAGGGGGCGAGCAGTACTTC many TRBV5-1 TRBD1 TRBJ2-7
CASSSTGVAKNIQYF TGTGCCAGCAGCTCGACAGGGGTAGCCAAAAACATTCAGTACTTC . TRBV7-9 TRBD1 TRBJ2-4
CASSQDRGGSGYTGELFF TGTGCCAGCAGCCAAGATAGGGGGGGTAGCGGATACACCGGGGAGCTGTTTTTT many TRBV3-2 . TRBJ2-2
CASSLDSSGTYEQYF TGTGCCAGCAGCTTAGACTCTAGCGGGACCTACGAGCAGTACTTC many TRBV11-3 TRBD2 TRBJ2-7
CASSQRPTRDTQYF TGTGCCAGCAGCCAGCGGCCCACGAGGGATACGCAGTATTTT many TRBV3-1 . TRBJ2-3
CASSLQGLSGNTIYF TGCGCCAGCAGCTTACAGGGTCTCTCTGGAAACACCATATATTTT . TRBV5-1 . TRBJ1-3
CASSRTDVDIQYF TGTGCCAGCAGCCGGACCGATGTCGACATTCAGTACTTC few TRBV7-9 . TRBJ2-4
CASRAQDRVYGYTF TGTGCCAGCAGGGCCCAGGACAGGGTTTATGGCTACACCTTC . TRBV7-9 TRBD1 TRBJ1-2
CASSLRLAGLGEQFF TGCGCCAGCAGCCTACGCCTAGCGGGTCTCGGGGAGCAGTTCTTC . TRBV4-1 TRBD2 TRBJ2-1
CASSFWDNTEAFF TGCGCCAGCAGCTTCTGGGATAACACTGAAGCTTTCTTT few TRBV5-1 . TRBJ1-1
CASSYSGGRYEQYF TGTGCCAGCAGTTACTCAGGCGGGAGGTACGAGCAGTACTTC . TRBV6-5 TRBD2 TRBJ2-7
CSARDVQGLGGTEAFF TGCAGTGCTAGAGACGTACAGGGCTTGGGGGGGACTGAAGCTTTCTTT few TRBV20-1 . TRBJ1-1
CASSLTSGSHLQYF TGTGCCAGCAGTTTGACTAGCGGGAGCCACTTGCAGTACTTC few TRBV12-3/TRBV12-4 TRBD2 TRBJ2-7
CASKRASGATQYF TGTGCCAGCAAGAGGGCTAGCGGGGCTACGCAGTATTTT few TRBV6-1 TRBD2 TRBJ2-3
CASSQGVYEQYF TGTGCCAGCAGCCAAGGGGTCTACGAGCAGTACTTC few TRBV3-1 . TRBJ2-7
CASSFGLAGSEQYF TGTGCCAGCAGTTTCGGACTAGCGGGGAGTGAGCAGTACTTC . TRBV12-3/TRBV12-4 TRBD2 TRBJ2-7
CASSSSGRARHEQFF TGTGCCAGCAGTTCCAGCGGGAGGGCAAGGCATGAGCAGTTCTTC . TRBV7-9 TRBD2 TRBJ2-1
CASSLARTGWETQYF TGTGCCAGCAGCTTAGCGCGGACAGGGTGGGAGACCCAGTACTTC . TRBV7-6 TRBD1 TRBJ2-5
CASSYSGGREKLFF TGTGCCAGCAGTTACTCCGGGGGAAGAGAAAAACTGTTTTTT few TRBV6-5 . TRBJ1-4
CSARQGGNTGELFF TGCAGTGCTAGACAGGGCGGAAACACCGGGGAGCTGTTTTTT . TRBV20-1 . TRBJ2-2
CAISGRDRGPYEQYF TGTGCCATCAGTGGCCGGGACAGGGGGCCCTACGAGCAGTACTTC many TRBV10-3 TRBD1 TRBJ2-7
CASEVQGSGANVLTF TGTGCCAGCGAGGTGCAGGGCTCTGGGGCCAACGTCCTGACTTTC few TRBV7-9 . TRBJ2-6
CASSQGPQETQYF TGTGCCAGCAGCCAGGGACCACAAGAGACCCAGTACTTC many TRBV14 . TRBJ2-5